This T cell receptor (beta chain) was sequenced in a study of shared clonotypes between healthy human individuals. Notes on this clone: What it binds is unknown.

V lost 3 bases, J lost 3 bases, and 7 bases stayed unmatched. Germline V lookup: CDR1 MNHEY, CDR2 SMNVEV (reference sequence). The CDR3 runs to 16 residues. Clones were read by immunoSEQ multiplex PCR, and TCRdb kept only the in-frame ones, dropping some. The sample shows some 380,000 clones, roughly 96% of them seen only once. Findings and caveats of the study: Larger estimated richness was generally recorded for naive subsets relative to memory subsets. Rarefaction revealed incomplete sorted-subset sequencing despite large depth.

The sequencing input was memory CD8+ T cells sorted from blood. The subset here: CD45RO+ cells pooled with CCR7-negative TemRA cells. V is TRBV27 and J is TRBJ2-3; 9 bases are a match to TRBD1. The receptor's source is a man younger than 45 in good health. CDR3 protein: CASSFSRTGETDTQYF. Written as DNA, the CDR3 is TGTGCCAGCAGTTTTTCCCGGACAGGGGAAACAGATACGCAGTATTTT.